This T cell receptor (beta chain) appears in the sequencing data of a study of shared clonotypes between healthy human individuals. Study findings and constraints: When compared with the clonotypes that were shared by all four sorted-subset donors, the non-shared clonotypes turned out to have lower generation probabilities.

About this clone itself: The antigen is undetermined.

CD45RO-negative, CCR7-positively selected cells formed the naive CD8 fraction, excluding terminally differentiated effector memory CD45RA+ cells. Unmatched junction bases numbered 4, after V lost 2 bases and J lost 7 bases. The CDR3 is 15 residues long. Germline V lookup: CDR1 SEHNR, CDR2 FQNEAQ (reference sequence). The authors ran the assay at deep level. Generated by immunoSEQ multiplex PCR, the TCRdb table keeps only in-frame clones and is missing some. The repertoire holds about 2,200,000 clones, with approximately 94% as singletons. The chain recombines TRBV7-9 with TRBJ2-2; TRBD1 agrees at 10 bases. This receptor was obtained from a man younger than 35 in good health. Some clones in this sample may be carry-over from other donors' samples. The sample was naive CD8+ T cells from PBMCs. CDR3 loop: CASSLTDRGNGELFF. DNA for the CDR3: TGTGCCAGCAGCTTAACGGACAGGGGGAACGGGGAGCTGTTTTTT.